These 14 T cell receptor beta chains were sequenced from one sample in a study of blood T cell repertoires in COVID-19. Here immunoSEQ multiplex PCR was the method, and the copy in TCRdb shows in-frame clones only, minus some. The sample has around 310,000 clones, around nine tenths seen once; the top ten hold under 15%. The sample taken for sequencing was peripheral blood. The receptors were gathered from a woman aged 60-75 years with acute or convalescent COVID-19.

This chain links TRBV12-3 or TRBV12-4 with TRBJ2-7; D is possibly TRBD2 (5 bases). The V end was cut by 3 bases, the J end by 6 bases, with 6 bases between. The CDR3 runs 11 residues. The DNA of the CDR3 is TGTGCCAGCAGTTTGGGAGTCGAGCAGTACTTC. Encoded protein: CASSLGVEQYF.

The chain recombines TRBV18 with TRBJ2-1, with TRBD1 as a possible D gene (6 bases). Deletions cut 5 bases from V and 14 bases from J, with 13 bases between. The CDR3 is 11 residues long. Germline V gene lookup returns CDR1 KGHSH and CDR2 LQKENI. The DNA for the CDR3 is TGTGCCAGCTCAAACAGGGTTAAGGAGTTCTTC. It specifies CASSNRVKEFF.

This chain uses TRBV15 with TRBJ2-3; 7 nucleotides line up with TRBD2. The germline CDR1 and CDR2 sequences are LNHNV and YYDKDF (reference sequence). The length of the CDR3 is 17 residues. After removal of 5 bases from V and 3 bases from J, the junction contained 14 bases not matched to a gene. CDR3 residues: CATSGGGSTRVTDTQYF. CDR3 in DNA: TGTGCCACCAGCGGGGGGGGAAGTACCCGCGTTACAGATACGCAGTATTTT.

This clone was seen just once. The V call is TRBV5-1, the J call TRBJ2-5, with 7 bases lining up with TRBD2. This CDR3 region has 14 residues. Trimming cost V 3 bases and J 5 bases; bases outside gene matches: 7. The germline V gene has CDR1 SGHRS and CDR2 YFSETQ. DNA for the CDR3: TGCGCCAGCAGCTCCTTTAGCGGGTGGGAGACCCAGTACTTC. Translation gives CASSSFSGWETQYF.

The genes are TRBV27 and TRBJ2-1; 7 bases align to TRBD2. This CDR3 contains 14 residues. Germline CDR1 is MNHEY and CDR2 is SMNVEV (reference sequence). Trimming removed 4 bases from V and 9 bases from J; junction bases left unmatched: 9. The CDR3 reads CASSSLSGGGEQFF. In nucleotides, the CDR3 is TGTGCCAGCAGTTCCCTGTCTGGGGGGGGTGAGCAGTTCTTC.

This rearrangement joins TRBV7-6 to TRBJ2-5, with a weak D call TRBD2 (5 bases). Germline loops: CDR1 SGHVS, CDR2 FNYEAQ. This CDR3 region has 18 residues. V was trimmed by 3 bases and J by 0 bases, leaving 20 bases between them. The CDR3 DNA follows: TGTGCCAGCAGCTTCTGGGAGTATAGAACCCTCTACCAAGAGACCCAGTACTTC. It yields the protein CASSFWEYRTLYQETQYF. The variable domain in full, completed from reference TRBV7-6 and TRBJ2-5, reads GAGVSQSPRYKVTKRGQDVALRCDPISGHVSLYWYRQALGQGPEFLTYFNYEAQQDKSGLPNDRFSAERPEGSISTLTIQRTEQRDSAMYRCASSFWEYRTLYQETQYFGPGTRLLVL.

The J gene is TRBJ2-7, the V gene TRBV7-2; possible D gene TRBD1, 6 bases. The germline V gene encodes CDR1 SGHTA and CDR2 FQGNSA. The ends were cut back, 4 bases at V and 3 bases at J, with 16 bases in the middle. This CDR3 is 15 amino acids long. The CDR3 nucleotides read TGTGCCAGCAGCTCCCGGACAGCCAGCTTCTACGAGCAGTACTTC. This sequence encodes CASSSRTASFYEQYF.

The V call is TRBV4-1, the J call TRBJ1-2; TRBD1 is a possible D gene (5 bases). CDR1 MGHRA and CDR2 YSYEKL come from the germline V gene. The V and J ends lost 1 base and 6 bases respectively, with 15 bases between them. CDR3 length: 15 amino acids. The CDR3 loop is CASSQVLIQGDGYTF. The CDR3 DNA is TGCGCCAGCAGCCAAGTGTTAATTCAGGGTGATGGCTACACCTTC.

The chain links TRBV7-2 to TRBJ2-1; D is possibly TRBD2 (5 bases). Germline lookup yields CDR1 SGHTA and CDR2 FQGNSA. This CDR3 comprises 15 residues. V lost 2 bases and J 5 bases, leaving 13 bases between the germline ends. This CDR3 is CASSLPGLKNNEQFF. DNA for the CDR3: TGTGCCAGCAGCTTACCGGGGTTAAAGAACAATGAGCAGTTCTTC.

The rearrangement links TRBV7-2 to TRBJ1-5; D unresolved. Trimming pared 5 bases from V and 6 bases from J, leaving 20 bases between. The CDR3 is 16 amino acids. Germline V lookup: CDR1 SGHTA, CDR2 FQGNSA. CDR3 residues: CASSLGGLTDRQPQHF. In DNA form, the CDR3 reads TGTGCCAGCAGCCTAGGTGGACTGACCGATCGTCAGCCCCAGCATTTT.

J is TRBJ1-5 and V is TRBV18, with D unresolved. This CDR3 region has 13 residues. V lost 2 bases, J lost 5 bases, and 7 bases lay in between. Germline-derived CDR1 and CDR2 are KGHSH and LQKENI. The DNA of the CDR3 is TGTGCCAGCTCACCATCTGTCGATCAGCCCCAGCATTTT. Its translation is CASSPSVDQPQHF. The whole variable domain, filled in from reference TRBV18 and TRBJ1-5, reads NAGVMQNPRHLVRRRGQEARLRCSPMKGHSHVYWYRQLPEEGLKFMVYLQKENIIDESGMPKERFSAEFPKEGPSILRIQQVVRGDSAAYFCASSPSVDQPQHFGDGTRLSIL.

Concerning this clone itself: The sample carries other DNA sequences with the same CDR3. The rearrangement joins TRBV28 to TRBJ2-1, with D unclear. Trimming stripped 5 bases from V and 7 bases from J, with 3 bases between. The CDR3 length is 10 residues. Germline V gives CDR1 MDHEN, CDR2 SYDVKM. CDR3 nucleotide sequence: TGTGCCAGCAGTCATAATGAGCAGTTCTTC. Encoded protein: CASSHNEQFF.

This sequence joins TRBV28 and TRBJ2-7; 7 bases agree with TRBD1. The CDR3 is made up of 16 amino acids. V was pared by 3 bases and J by 2 bases, with 10 bases of the junction left unmatched. Germline loops: CDR1 MDHEN, CDR2 SYDVKM. This CDR3 is CASSFLGQSFPYEQYF. The CDR3 bases are TGTGCCAGCAGTTTTTTGGGACAGTCATTTCCCTACGAGCAGTACTTC.

The rearrangement joins TRBV25-1 to TRBJ2-5, with 8 bases fitting TRBD2. Per the germline V gene, CDR1 is MGHDK and CDR2 is SYGVNS. The CDR3 totals 15 residues. V trimming: 3 bases; J trimming: 4 bases; junction bases outside the gene matches: 7. CDR3 residues: CASSDHGGAGETQYF. The CDR3 region has the DNA TGTGCCAGCAGTGATCACGGGGGGGCGGGAGAGACCCAGTACTTC.